Below are 27 T cell receptor beta chains sequenced from a single sample in a study of cytomegalovirus exposure and HLA in healthy donors. PCR amplification relied on 60 Vbeta primers (plus 13 Jbeta primers). Assay used: immunoSEQ multiplex PCR; TCRdb lists only in-frame clones, some missing. The table records under 250,000 clones, 79% of them present only once. Material: PBMCs. These receptors were taken from a woman aged 25-40 years in good health and CMV-seropositive.

The rearrangement uses TRBV5-8 and TRBJ2-1; tentative D call: TRBD2 (7 bases). Germline lookup yields CDR1 SGHTS and CDR2 YDEGEE. CDR3 length equals 13 residues. V was clipped by 7 bases and J by 9 bases, with 17 bases between them. The CDR3 coding sequence is TGTGCCAGCCCGAGGGGGGGGCAGTTTGAGCAGTTCTTC. Translating gives CASPRGGQFEQFF.

The V gene is TRBV4-3, the J gene TRBJ2-2; 7 nucleotides match TRBD2. This CDR3 contains 16 residues. V shed 0 bases, J shed 3 bases, and the junction held 4 bases outside the gene matches. From germline, CDR1 is LGHNA and CDR2 YSLEER. CDR3 residues: CASSQERGSDTGELFF. CDR3 coding DNA: TGCGCCAGCAGCCAAGAGCGCGGGAGTGACACCGGGGAGCTGTTTTTT.

This clone showed up just a few times. V and J are TRBV5-4 and TRBJ1-1; D remains unclear. This CDR3 region has 14 residues. Germline-derived CDR1 and CDR2 are SGHNT and YYREEE (reference sequence). Trimming cost V 4 bases and J 3 bases, with 13 bases left between them. The CDR3, as DNA: TGTGCCAGCAGCGTAGACCCAGGTTACACTGAAGCTTTCTTT. It translates to CASSVDPGYTEAFF. The entire variable domain, with the rest obtained from reference TRBV5-4 and TRBJ1-1, is as follows: ETGVTQSPTHLIKTRGQQVTLRCSSQSGHNTVSWYQQALGQGPQFIFQYYREEENGRGNFPPRFSGLQFPNYSSELNVNALELDDSALYLCASSVDPGYTEAFFGQGTRLTVV.

This clone appeared once. The chain couples TRBV29-1 to TRBJ2-2, with TRBD1 matching over 8 bases. The CDR3 spans 17 residues. From germline, CDR1 is SQVTM and CDR2 ANQGSEA. V trimming: 0 bases; J trimming: 6 bases; junction bases outside the gene matches: 12. The CDR3, as DNA: TGCAGCGTTGAAGATCGAGGGGGACAGGCTGCCCCCGGGGAGCTGTTTTTT. Its protein product is CSVEDRGGQAAPGELFF.

The gene calls are TRBV15 and TRBJ2-1; tentative D call: TRBD2 (5 bases). The CDR3 runs to 17 residues. V was cut by 1 base and J by 3 bases, with 16 bases left in between. Germline lookup yields CDR1 LNHNV and CDR2 YYDKDF (reference sequence). The CDR3 here is CATSRVELAENYNEQFF. The CDR3 DNA follows: TGTGCCACCAGCAGAGTGGAGCTAGCTGAAAACTACAATGAGCAGTTCTTC.

The V gene is TRBV30, the J gene TRBJ2-6; D is possibly TRBD1 (6 bases). Germline V gene lookup returns CDR1 GTSNPN and CDR2 SVGIG (reference sequence). This CDR3 is built from 15 residues. Trimming shortened V by 5 bases and J by 2 bases, and 13 bases separated the two germline ends. The CDR3 region has the DNA TGTGCCTGGGGGAAGAGGGGGACTGGGGCCAACGTCCTGACTTTC. The encoded protein is CAWGKRGTGANVLTF.

The chain uses TRBV9 and TRBJ2-3; TRBD2 matches at 9 bases. This CDR3 is built from 15 residues. In germline, CDR1 is SGDLS, CDR2 YYNGEE. With 6 bases clipped from V and 0 bases from J, the junction kept 5 bases outside the gene matches. The CDR3: CASTASGVSTDTQYF. The CDR3 nucleotides are TGTGCCAGCACCGCTAGCGGGGTGAGCACAGATACGCAGTATTTT.

The CDR3 here is CASSPLGGSGNTIYF. CDR3 bases: TGTGCCAGCAGCCCGCTCGGCGGCTCTGGAAACACCATATATTTT. The chain recombines TRBV9 with TRBJ1-3; D gene ambiguous. The germline V gene has CDR1 SGDLS and CDR2 YYNGEE. The length of the CDR3 is 15 residues. Deletions cut 4 bases from V and 0 bases from J, with 11 bases between.

This chain joins TRBV4-3 and TRBJ2-7, with D possibly TRBD2 on 5 matching bases. CDR3 length: 15 amino acids. Trimming stripped 1 base from V and 2 bases from J, with 12 bases between. Germline V gives CDR1 LGHNA, CDR2 YSLEER. DNA of the CDR3: TGCGCCAGCAGCCAAGCTTGGACTGGGACCTACGAGCAGTACTTC. Translation gives CASSQAWTGTYEQYF.

The CDR3 sequence: CASSYSVQGNQPQHF. CDR3 DNA sequence: TGTGCCAGCAGTTACTCGGTACAGGGCAATCAGCCCCAGCATTTT. The J gene is TRBJ1-5, the V gene TRBV6-6, with a weak D call TRBD1 (5 bases). The CDR3 is made up of 15 amino acids. Germline V gives CDR1 MNHNY, CDR2 SVGAGI (reference sequence). Trimming shortened V by 0 bases and J by 2 bases, and 8 bases separated the two germline ends.

The rearrangement links TRBV5-1 to TRBJ2-5; D is undetermined. The V and J ends lost 1 base and 5 bases respectively, with 9 bases between them. The V gene's germline CDR1 is SGHRS and CDR2 YFSETQ. There are 13 residues in the CDR3. DNA for the CDR3: TGCGCCAGCAGCTTGTCAGTGCGGGAGACCCAGTACTTC. This encodes CASSLSVRETQYF.

The rearrangement joins TRBV30 to TRBJ2-6; 7 nucleotides agree with TRBD1. The CDR3 extends over 14 amino acids. Germline CDR1 reads GTSNPN; CDR2 reads SVGIG (reference sequence). After removal of 8 bases from V and 2 bases from J, the junction contained 6 bases not matched to a gene. Here the CDR3 DNA reads TGTGCCCGGACAGGCAGAACTGGGGCCAACGTCCTGACTTTC. Translating it yields CARTGRTGANVLTF.

The J gene is TRBJ2-1, the V gene TRBV5-6, with TRBD1 identical over 11 bases. Germline V gene lookup returns CDR1 SGHDT and CDR2 YYEEEE. This CDR3 comprises 17 residues. The ends lost 4 bases at V and 6 bases at J; junction bases unmatched: 12. The CDR3 spells CASSRGQGARGGNEQFF. The CDR3 coding sequence is TGTGCCAGCAGCCGTGGACAGGGGGCGCGAGGGGGCAATGAGCAGTTCTTC.

This chain links TRBV19 with TRBJ1-1; 9 bases agree with TRBD1. The V segment lost 7 bases and the J segment 5 bases; nucleotides outside the gene matches: 5. The CDR3 covers 13 residues. Germline-derived CDR1 and CDR2 are LNHDA and SQIVND (reference sequence). The CDR3 bases are TGTGCCAGTACTGACAGGGGGTGGACTGAAGCTTTCTTT. As protein: CASTDRGWTEAFF.

The chain links TRBV27 to TRBJ1-2; 7 positions agree with TRBD1. Germline CDR1 is MNHEY and CDR2 is SMNVEV (reference sequence). With V trimmed by 3 bases and J by 4 bases, 2 bases remained unmatched. The CDR3 extends over 13 amino acids. The CDR3 here is CASSFTGAYGYTF. The CDR3 DNA is TGTGCCAGCAGTTTTACAGGGGCCTATGGCTACACCTTC.

The chain links TRBV27 to TRBJ1-4; 7 bases align to TRBD1. V was clipped by 4 bases and J by 2 bases; unmatched bases: 1. The CDR3 has 14 residues. Looked up from germline, CDR1 is MNHEY and CDR2 is SMNVEV (reference sequence). CDR3 coding DNA: TGTGCCAGCAGTTCGGGACAGACTAATGAAAAACTGTTTTTT. Encoded protein: CASSSGQTNEKLFF. Based on the CDR3 plus reference TRBV27 and TRBJ1-4, the full variable domain is EAQVTQNPRYLITVTGKKLTVTCSQNMNHEYMSWYRQDPGLGLRQIYYSMNVEVTDKGDVPEGYKVSRKEKRNFPLILESPSPNQTSLYFCASSSGQTNEKLFFGSGTQLSVL.

J is TRBJ2-7 and V is TRBV2; D call uncertain. Trimming shortened V by 7 bases and J by 0 bases, and 13 bases separated the two germline ends. Germline CDR1 and CDR2: SNHLY and FYNNEI. The CDR3 length is 14 residues. The chain's CDR3 is CASNLDTSSYEQYF. CDR3 sequence (DNA): TGTGCCAGCAATCTCGACACATCCTCCTACGAGCAGTACTTC.

The chain links TRBV10-3 to TRBJ2-1, with a possible D match to TRBD2 (7 bases). CDR1 and CDR2 from the germline V gene are ENHRY and SYGVKD. The CDR3 runs 16 residues. Between the trimmed V and J ends, which lost 10 bases and 7 bases, there was a span of 26 bases. This chain's CDR3 is CATREVWGGARNEQFF. The CDR3 DNA is TGTGCCACCAGGGAGGTCTGGGGGGGGGCACGGAATGAGCAGTTCTTC.

As for this clone: Within the sample, other DNA sequences also encode this same CDR3. V usage is TRBV19 and J usage is TRBJ1-1; D is perhaps TRBD1 (5 bases). This CDR3 spans 13 amino acids. CDR1 and CDR2 from the germline V gene are LNHDA and SQIVND (reference sequence). V was pared by 5 bases and J by 2 bases, with 9 bases between. The CDR3 coding sequence is TGTGCCAGTAGTGTCCAGGGAAACACTGAAGCTTTCTTT. Translation gives CASSVQGNTEAFF.

This chain uses TRBV27 with TRBJ1-1; no clear D. V was trimmed by 7 bases and J by 1 base, leaving 13 bases between them. The CDR3 extends over 14 amino acids. Germline V gives CDR1 MNHEY, CDR2 SMNVEV (reference sequence). CDR3 in amino acids: CASTQFRGNTEAFF. As DNA, the CDR3 is TGTGCCAGCACCCAGTTTCGGGGGAACACTGAAGCTTTCTTT.

The chain is built from TRBV19 and TRBJ2-1, with TRBD2 identical over 9 bases. Germline V gives CDR1 LNHDA, CDR2 SQIVND (reference sequence). This CDR3 has 14 residues. V dropped 6 bases and J dropped 6; count of bases not matched to a gene: 6. This CDR3 reads CASRYSGSPNEQFF. Written as DNA, the CDR3 is TGTGCCAGTAGATATAGCGGGAGTCCCAATGAGCAGTTCTTC.

V is TRBV27 and J is TRBJ2-3; D not resolved. Trimming removed 5 bases at V and 3 bases at J, with 12 bases between. Per germline, CDR1 MNHEY and CDR2 SMNVEV (reference sequence). The length of the CDR3 is 14 residues. The CDR3 region has the DNA TGTGCCAGCAGTCTAAATTACGAAACAGATACGCAGTATTTT. The encoded protein is CASSLNYETDTQYF.

J is TRBJ1-1 and V is TRBV7-9; D gene ambiguous. Between the trimmed V and J ends, which lost 5 bases and 9 bases, there was a span of 13 bases. Germline CDR1 SEHNR, CDR2 FQNEAQ (reference sequence). The CDR3 is made up of 12 amino acids. The CDR3 bases are TGTGCCAGCAGCCTCCGGGAGTTACAAGCTTTCTTT. Encoded protein: CASSLRELQAFF. Together with reference TRBV7-9 and TRBJ1-1, the CDR3 gives the full variable domain: DTGVSQNPRHKITKRGQNVTFRCDPISEHNRLYWYRQTLGQGPEFLTYFQNEAQLEKSRLLSDRFSAERPKGSFSTLEIQRTEQGDSAMYLCASSLRELQAFFGQGTRLTVV.

This clone appeared a single time. The chain uses TRBV6-5 and TRBJ1-2; TRBD1 aligns across 9 bases. The CDR3 is 16 residues long. V shed 4 bases and J 6 bases; nucleotides not matched to a gene: 12. The germline V gene encodes CDR1 MNHEY and CDR2 SVGAGI. The CDR3 DNA is TGTGCCAGCAGTTGGACCCCAGGGACAGGGCCCGATGGCTACACCTTC. Translation gives CASSWTPGTGPDGYTF.

The chain couples TRBV7-9 to TRBJ2-1; maybe TRBD2 (5 bases). V lost 5 bases and J 9 bases, leaving 14 bases between the germline ends. The CDR3 consists of 13 residues. The V gene's germline CDR1 is SEHNR and CDR2 FQNEAQ (reference sequence). This CDR3 reads CASSPLLGVEQFF. The CDR3 DNA reads TGTGCCAGCAGCCCACTTCTCGGGGTTGAGCAGTTCTTC.

This clone was observed a few times. This CDR3 is also generated by other DNA sequences in the sample. V gene TRBV7-6 combines with J gene TRBJ2-2; D is unclear. This CDR3 is built from 11 residues. Germline V gene data show CDR1 as SGHVS and CDR2 as FNYEAQ. With 2 bases removed from V and 7 bases from J, the gap between germline ends came to 2 bases. The CDR3 DNA follows: TGTGCCAGCAGCTTATACGGGGAGCTGTTTTTT. It codes for CASSLYGELFF.

The CDR3 DNA reads TGTGCCAGCAGGCAGATGACTAGCGGGAGATCCCGCGAGCAGTATTTT. It encodes CASRQMTSGRSREQYF. This rearrangement joins TRBV11-2 to TRBJ2-3; 12 bases align to TRBD2. The length of the CDR3 is 16 residues. CDR1 and CDR2 (germline): SGHAT, FQNNGV. V lost 6 bases to trimming and J lost 11 bases; unmatched junction nucleotides: 15.